Listed here is a single TCR beta chain. Its antigen is unknown. Base qualities are missing; no much larger clone stands one base away. This record belongs to a study of T cell responses to AZD1222 COVID-19 vaccine (dated by TCRdb to 2020 to 2022). About the study as a whole: AZD1222 recipients with second doses at about 4 weeks or about 12 weeks were pooled, because spike-specific TCR depth and breadth did not differ between schedules. A total of 233 trial participants underwent TCR sequencing, of whom 207 had received two doses of AZD1222 and around 26 had received two doses of the MenACWY control vaccine. Trial participants were enrolled into age subgroups of 18-55, 56-69 and 70-plus years, which contained about 150, 27 and 61 TCR-sequenced participants, respectively.

The paper's findings and limits, for the study overall: Conclusions about previously exposed vaccinees were limited because only a handful of AZD1222 recipients were SARS-CoV-2 seropositive at baseline. Because no day 14 peak-response samples were available, repertoires were characterized only after the peak T cell response. The whole spike protein was spanned by vaccine-associated CD4 TCRs, and dominant responses were seen in regions 160-218 and 743-854. Nearly half of unique spike-specific TCRs reportedly recognized epitopes outside regions mutated in the B.1.351 and B.1.1.7 variants. After two AZD1222 doses, both the breadth and the depth of spike-specific TCRs were significantly higher than at day 0 and than in MenACWY recipients. The 56-69-year group was small, and its depth increase did not reach significance, likely because of low power. Participants were mostly white British, with more females than males. The authors suggested clonal diversity may have been underestimated.

The cysteine opens and the phenylalanine closes a CDR3 of 14 amino acids. CDR3 DNA is the only sequence kept; it has 42 bases, read in frame from the first base. Taken from the germline V gene, the CDR1 and CDR2 loops are MDHEN and SYDVKM. V loses 4 bases at its end and J loses 4 bases; junction bases beyond the gene matches: 6. The CDR3 regions of human TCRbeta chains were subjected to immunosequencing. As for how the authors treated the data: TCRs in the repertoires were compared against a reference library of SARS-CoV-2-specific TCRs that had been generated with the MIRA antigen-specificity platform. Breadth meant the fraction of unique TCRs that were SARS-CoV-2-associated, whereas depth meant the fraction of total T cells that were SARS-CoV-2-associated. Each spike-specific TCR was assigned to its reactive spike region and to a CD4 or CD8 class using the MIRA data. Log10-transformed breadth and depth values were compared by one-way ANOVA with Sidak's multiple comparisons tests. TCRdb re-hosts the immuneACCESS table, in-frame sequences only. Its copies lack some clones; in the studies checked, an unresolved V gene accounts for under half of them, and the cause for the rest is not known. V, J and clone size are taken as reported in that table, and D and trimming were inferred from the DNA itself. This sample holds some 110,000 clones; roughly 84% were observed only once. The ten largest account for 6% to 8% of the sample.

The time point label corresponds to: baseline before first vaccination. Samples from vaccinated people were obtained from the UK trials COV001 and COV002, which included a single-blind randomized controlled phase 2/3 trial of AZD1222 (ChAdOx1 nCoV-19) in healthy adults. For TCRbeta chain sequencing, PBMC samples from trial participants were taken at day 0 and at day 28 after the second dose. This sample comprised peripheral blood, obtained on day 0 of AZD1222 vaccination. This TCR was recovered from an adult in good health. The chain is assembled from TRBV28 and TRBJ1-2; TRBD1 fits 7 bases in the junction. Read as DNA, the sequence is TGTGCCAGCAGTTCCATCCGACAGGGCTATGGCTACACCTTC. Its protein is CASSSIRQGYGYTF.